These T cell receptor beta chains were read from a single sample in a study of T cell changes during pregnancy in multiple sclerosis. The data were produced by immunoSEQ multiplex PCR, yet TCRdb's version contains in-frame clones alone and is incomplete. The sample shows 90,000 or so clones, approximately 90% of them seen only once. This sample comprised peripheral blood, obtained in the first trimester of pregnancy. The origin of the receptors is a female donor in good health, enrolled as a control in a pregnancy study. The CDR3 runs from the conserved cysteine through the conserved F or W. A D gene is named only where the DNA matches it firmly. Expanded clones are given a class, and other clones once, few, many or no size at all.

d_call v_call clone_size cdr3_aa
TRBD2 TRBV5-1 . CASSLRGGSGETQYF
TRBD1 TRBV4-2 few CASSLSDRGSPNTEAFF
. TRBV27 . CASSLSGGSAFF
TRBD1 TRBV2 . CATNRQGTQPQHF
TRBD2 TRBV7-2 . CASSLGLTIYNEQFF
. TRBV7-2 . CASSLGLRRANSNYGYTF
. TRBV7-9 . CASSQWRTGTTEAFF
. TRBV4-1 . CASSFGYEAFF
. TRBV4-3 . CASSQDVTLMAKNIQYF
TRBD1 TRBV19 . CASSTDRGSGELFF
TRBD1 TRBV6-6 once CASRDRVDGYTF
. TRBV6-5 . CASSPREDQPQHF
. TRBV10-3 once CATRWEGGKDTDTQYF
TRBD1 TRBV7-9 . CASSLGTGNQPQHF
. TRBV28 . CASSINTEAFF
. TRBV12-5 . CASGLSSSPLHF
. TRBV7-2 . CASSSQGLQGYEQYF
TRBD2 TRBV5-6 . CASSFGGAGELFF
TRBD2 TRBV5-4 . CASSSLSGGTGELFF
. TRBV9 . CASSSSGAEAFF